These 17 T cell receptor beta chains were all obtained from the same sample, sequenced in a study of blood T cell repertoires in COVID-19. Some clones are missing from TCRdb's copy, which holds only in-frame ones; the method was immunoSEQ multiplex PCR. The table lists roughly 120,000 clones, 90% of them singletons. The sequenced sample consisted of peripheral blood. The receptors were sampled from a man aged 50-59 years with active COVID-19.

This chain connects TRBV25-1 to TRBJ2-1; D remains unclear. Germline CDR1 MGHDK, CDR2 SYGVNS. The CDR3 runs 14 residues. Trimming left V 1 base short and J 4 bases short, with 8 bases between. The CDR3 reads CASSELADYNEQFF. The CDR3 nucleotides are TGTGCCAGCAGTGAATTGGCAGATTACAATGAGCAGTTCTTC.

This chain joins TRBV14 and TRBJ2-3, with 7 bases identical to TRBD2. From germline, CDR1 is SGHDN and CDR2 FVKESK. The CDR3 has 15 residues. V was pared by 4 bases and J by 5 bases, with 9 bases of the junction left unmatched. The CDR3 DNA reads as TGTGCCAGCAGCCCCCCGGGACTAACGGGAGATACGCAGTATTTT. This encodes CASSPPGLTGDTQYF.

The chain combines TRBV5-1 with TRBJ2-1; TRBD2 matches at 8 bases. CDR3 length: 15 amino acids. CDR1 and CDR2 (germline): SGHRS, YFSETQ. Trimming took 5 bases from V and 0 from J; bases not matched to a gene: 4. CDR3 coding DNA: TGCGCCAGCAGTCTGGGGACTAGCTCCTACAATGAGCAGTTCTTC. Translated: CASSLGTSSYNEQFF.

The chain combines TRBV24-1 with TRBJ2-1, with D uncertain. The CDR3 runs to 14 residues. V lost 3 bases, J lost 6 bases, and 11 bases lay in between. CDR1 and CDR2 from the germline V gene are KGHDR and SFDVKD. The CDR3 region is CATSDPTRSNEQFF. The DNA for the CDR3 is TGTGCCACCAGTGATCCTACGAGGTCCAATGAGCAGTTCTTC.

The rearrangement joins TRBV21-1 to TRBJ2-7; the listed D gene, TRBD2, was not tested against the DNA. TRBV21-1 represents a pseudogene. The CDR3 spans 12 residues. CDR3 amino acids: CASSKVIDEQYV. The CDR3 coding sequence is TGTGCCAGCAGCAAAGTGATAGACGAGCAGTACGTC.

The chain is built from TRBV6-4 and TRBJ2-1, with TRBD2 matching over 14 bases. The V gene end was trimmed by 3 bases and the J gene end by 8 bases; junction bases not matched to a gene: 0. The CDR3 consists of 14 residues. CDR1 and CDR2 from the germline V gene are MRHNA and SNTAGT. The CDR3 loop reads CASSEGLAGDEQFF. CDR3 nucleotides: TGTGCCAGCAGTGAGGGACTAGCGGGAGATGAGCAGTTCTTC.

This chain joins TRBV11-3 and TRBJ2-7, with 9 nucleotides matching TRBD2. This CDR3 is built from 13 residues. The V and J ends lost 5 bases and 5 bases, in that order; junction bases with no gene match: 4. The germline V gene encodes CDR1 SGHNT and CDR2 YENEEA. CDR3 residues: CASSLSGSDEQYV. The CDR3 DNA sequence: TGTGCCAGCAGCCTTAGCGGGAGCGACGAGCAGTACGTC.

This clone was seen once. V and J are TRBV11-2 and TRBJ1-1; 7 bases match TRBD1. The V gene's germline CDR1 is SGHAT and CDR2 FQNNGV. Germline trimming cut 1 base from V and 7 bases from J; bases unmatched to any gene: 3. This CDR3 has 13 amino acids. Here the CDR3 DNA reads TGTGCCAGCAGCTTAGGACAGGGCATTGAAGCTTTCTTT. This sequence encodes CASSLGQGIEAFF.

This clone showed up just once. The rearrangement joins TRBV7-8 to TRBJ2-1, with 8 positions matching TRBD1. The ends lost 5 bases at V and 2 bases at J; junction bases unmatched: 5. Germline V gene data show CDR1 as SGHVS and CDR2 as FQNEAQ. The CDR3 is 15 residues long. CDR3 amino acids: CASSSGQGTYNEQFF. DNA of the CDR3: TGTGCCAGCAGCAGCGGACAGGGAACCTACAATGAGCAGTTCTTC.

The chain recombines TRBV2 with TRBJ2-2; TRBD2 agrees at 11 bases. Trimming at V came to 10 bases and at J to 4 bases, leaving 2 bases not matched to a gene. Germline values: CDR1 SNHLY, CDR2 FYNNEI. This CDR3 has 13 residues. Here the CDR3 reads CATGLAGTGELFF. The CDR3 bases are TGTGCCACAGGACTAGCGGGCACCGGGGAGCTGTTTTTT.

The V call is TRBV6-5, the J call TRBJ1-5; D is ambiguous. This CDR3 region has 15 residues. Trimming removed 7 bases from V and 0 bases from J, with 13 bases in between. From germline, CDR1 is MNHEY and CDR2 SVGAGI. CDR3 amino acids: CASTYGEVSNQPQHF. CDR3 bases: TGTGCCAGCACTTATGGGGAGGTTAGCAATCAGCCCCAGCATTTT.

The V and J genes are TRBV2 and TRBJ1-5; 8 bases are a match to TRBD1. Germline values: CDR1 SNHLY, CDR2 FYNNEI. V trimming: 3 bases; J trimming: 5 bases; junction bases outside the gene matches: 3. The CDR3 consists of 14 residues. In DNA form, the CDR3 reads TGTGCCAGCAGTGACGGCAGGGGGCATCAGCCCCAGCATTTT. This codes for CASSDGRGHQPQHF. The full variable domain, its missing parts supplied by reference TRBV2 and TRBJ1-5, is EPEVTQTPSHQVTQMGQEVILRCVPISNHLYFYWYRQILGQKVEFLVSFYNNEISEKSEIFDDQFSVERPDGSNFTLKIRSTKLEDSAMYFCASSDGRGHQPQHFGDGTRLSIL.

The rearrangement joins TRBV10-3 to TRBJ2-7; D might be TRBD2 (6 bases). The CDR3 contains 13 residues. The V end was cut by 6 bases, the J end by 4 bases, with 13 bases between. Per germline, CDR1 ENHRY and CDR2 SYGVKD. In nucleotides, the CDR3 is TGTGCCATCAGGGAGGGGCCATCTTACGAGCAGTACGTC. Translated: CAIREGPSYEQYV.

The V and J genes are TRBV10-3 and TRBJ2-1; 9 bases align to TRBD2. V shed 2 bases, J shed 6 bases, and the junction held 8 bases outside the gene matches. Germline V gene sequence: CDR1 ENHRY, CDR2 SYGVKD. The CDR3 is made up of 16 amino acids. Here the CDR3 reads CAISERGLAGINEQFF. As DNA, the CDR3 is TGTGCCATCAGTGAGCGCGGGCTAGCGGGAATCAATGAGCAGTTCTTC.

The chain uses TRBV29-1 and TRBJ2-3; D uncertain. CDR1 and CDR2 (germline): SQVTM, ANQGSEA. Trimming took off 1 base at V and 1 base at J, with 6 bases between the two ends. The CDR3 is 13 residues long. In DNA form, the CDR3 reads TGCAGCGTTGAAGGGCAGGGCACAGATACGCAGTATTTT. It specifies CSVEGQGTDTQYF.

This clone appeared a few times. The CDR3 DNA follows: TGCGCCAGCAGTGGACAGGGTAGAAATCAGCCCCAGCATTTT. Protein product: CASSGQGRNQPQHF. The chain carries TRBV10-1 and TRBJ1-5; 7 bases are shared with TRBD1. The CDR3 contains 14 residues. Germline loops: CDR1 WNHNN, CDR2 SYGVQD (reference sequence). Unmatched junction bases numbered 4, after V lost 4 bases and J lost 4 bases.

This chain connects TRBV28 to TRBJ2-7, with D possibly being TRBD2 (7 bases). V lost 5 bases and J 0 bases, leaving 14 bases between the germline ends. Per the germline V gene, CDR1 is MDHEN and CDR2 is SYDVKM. The CDR3 runs 15 residues. This CDR3 reads CASSPLGGPSYEQYF. The CDR3 nucleotides read TGTGCCAGCAGTCCTTTGGGGGGGCCCTCCTACGAGCAGTACTTC.